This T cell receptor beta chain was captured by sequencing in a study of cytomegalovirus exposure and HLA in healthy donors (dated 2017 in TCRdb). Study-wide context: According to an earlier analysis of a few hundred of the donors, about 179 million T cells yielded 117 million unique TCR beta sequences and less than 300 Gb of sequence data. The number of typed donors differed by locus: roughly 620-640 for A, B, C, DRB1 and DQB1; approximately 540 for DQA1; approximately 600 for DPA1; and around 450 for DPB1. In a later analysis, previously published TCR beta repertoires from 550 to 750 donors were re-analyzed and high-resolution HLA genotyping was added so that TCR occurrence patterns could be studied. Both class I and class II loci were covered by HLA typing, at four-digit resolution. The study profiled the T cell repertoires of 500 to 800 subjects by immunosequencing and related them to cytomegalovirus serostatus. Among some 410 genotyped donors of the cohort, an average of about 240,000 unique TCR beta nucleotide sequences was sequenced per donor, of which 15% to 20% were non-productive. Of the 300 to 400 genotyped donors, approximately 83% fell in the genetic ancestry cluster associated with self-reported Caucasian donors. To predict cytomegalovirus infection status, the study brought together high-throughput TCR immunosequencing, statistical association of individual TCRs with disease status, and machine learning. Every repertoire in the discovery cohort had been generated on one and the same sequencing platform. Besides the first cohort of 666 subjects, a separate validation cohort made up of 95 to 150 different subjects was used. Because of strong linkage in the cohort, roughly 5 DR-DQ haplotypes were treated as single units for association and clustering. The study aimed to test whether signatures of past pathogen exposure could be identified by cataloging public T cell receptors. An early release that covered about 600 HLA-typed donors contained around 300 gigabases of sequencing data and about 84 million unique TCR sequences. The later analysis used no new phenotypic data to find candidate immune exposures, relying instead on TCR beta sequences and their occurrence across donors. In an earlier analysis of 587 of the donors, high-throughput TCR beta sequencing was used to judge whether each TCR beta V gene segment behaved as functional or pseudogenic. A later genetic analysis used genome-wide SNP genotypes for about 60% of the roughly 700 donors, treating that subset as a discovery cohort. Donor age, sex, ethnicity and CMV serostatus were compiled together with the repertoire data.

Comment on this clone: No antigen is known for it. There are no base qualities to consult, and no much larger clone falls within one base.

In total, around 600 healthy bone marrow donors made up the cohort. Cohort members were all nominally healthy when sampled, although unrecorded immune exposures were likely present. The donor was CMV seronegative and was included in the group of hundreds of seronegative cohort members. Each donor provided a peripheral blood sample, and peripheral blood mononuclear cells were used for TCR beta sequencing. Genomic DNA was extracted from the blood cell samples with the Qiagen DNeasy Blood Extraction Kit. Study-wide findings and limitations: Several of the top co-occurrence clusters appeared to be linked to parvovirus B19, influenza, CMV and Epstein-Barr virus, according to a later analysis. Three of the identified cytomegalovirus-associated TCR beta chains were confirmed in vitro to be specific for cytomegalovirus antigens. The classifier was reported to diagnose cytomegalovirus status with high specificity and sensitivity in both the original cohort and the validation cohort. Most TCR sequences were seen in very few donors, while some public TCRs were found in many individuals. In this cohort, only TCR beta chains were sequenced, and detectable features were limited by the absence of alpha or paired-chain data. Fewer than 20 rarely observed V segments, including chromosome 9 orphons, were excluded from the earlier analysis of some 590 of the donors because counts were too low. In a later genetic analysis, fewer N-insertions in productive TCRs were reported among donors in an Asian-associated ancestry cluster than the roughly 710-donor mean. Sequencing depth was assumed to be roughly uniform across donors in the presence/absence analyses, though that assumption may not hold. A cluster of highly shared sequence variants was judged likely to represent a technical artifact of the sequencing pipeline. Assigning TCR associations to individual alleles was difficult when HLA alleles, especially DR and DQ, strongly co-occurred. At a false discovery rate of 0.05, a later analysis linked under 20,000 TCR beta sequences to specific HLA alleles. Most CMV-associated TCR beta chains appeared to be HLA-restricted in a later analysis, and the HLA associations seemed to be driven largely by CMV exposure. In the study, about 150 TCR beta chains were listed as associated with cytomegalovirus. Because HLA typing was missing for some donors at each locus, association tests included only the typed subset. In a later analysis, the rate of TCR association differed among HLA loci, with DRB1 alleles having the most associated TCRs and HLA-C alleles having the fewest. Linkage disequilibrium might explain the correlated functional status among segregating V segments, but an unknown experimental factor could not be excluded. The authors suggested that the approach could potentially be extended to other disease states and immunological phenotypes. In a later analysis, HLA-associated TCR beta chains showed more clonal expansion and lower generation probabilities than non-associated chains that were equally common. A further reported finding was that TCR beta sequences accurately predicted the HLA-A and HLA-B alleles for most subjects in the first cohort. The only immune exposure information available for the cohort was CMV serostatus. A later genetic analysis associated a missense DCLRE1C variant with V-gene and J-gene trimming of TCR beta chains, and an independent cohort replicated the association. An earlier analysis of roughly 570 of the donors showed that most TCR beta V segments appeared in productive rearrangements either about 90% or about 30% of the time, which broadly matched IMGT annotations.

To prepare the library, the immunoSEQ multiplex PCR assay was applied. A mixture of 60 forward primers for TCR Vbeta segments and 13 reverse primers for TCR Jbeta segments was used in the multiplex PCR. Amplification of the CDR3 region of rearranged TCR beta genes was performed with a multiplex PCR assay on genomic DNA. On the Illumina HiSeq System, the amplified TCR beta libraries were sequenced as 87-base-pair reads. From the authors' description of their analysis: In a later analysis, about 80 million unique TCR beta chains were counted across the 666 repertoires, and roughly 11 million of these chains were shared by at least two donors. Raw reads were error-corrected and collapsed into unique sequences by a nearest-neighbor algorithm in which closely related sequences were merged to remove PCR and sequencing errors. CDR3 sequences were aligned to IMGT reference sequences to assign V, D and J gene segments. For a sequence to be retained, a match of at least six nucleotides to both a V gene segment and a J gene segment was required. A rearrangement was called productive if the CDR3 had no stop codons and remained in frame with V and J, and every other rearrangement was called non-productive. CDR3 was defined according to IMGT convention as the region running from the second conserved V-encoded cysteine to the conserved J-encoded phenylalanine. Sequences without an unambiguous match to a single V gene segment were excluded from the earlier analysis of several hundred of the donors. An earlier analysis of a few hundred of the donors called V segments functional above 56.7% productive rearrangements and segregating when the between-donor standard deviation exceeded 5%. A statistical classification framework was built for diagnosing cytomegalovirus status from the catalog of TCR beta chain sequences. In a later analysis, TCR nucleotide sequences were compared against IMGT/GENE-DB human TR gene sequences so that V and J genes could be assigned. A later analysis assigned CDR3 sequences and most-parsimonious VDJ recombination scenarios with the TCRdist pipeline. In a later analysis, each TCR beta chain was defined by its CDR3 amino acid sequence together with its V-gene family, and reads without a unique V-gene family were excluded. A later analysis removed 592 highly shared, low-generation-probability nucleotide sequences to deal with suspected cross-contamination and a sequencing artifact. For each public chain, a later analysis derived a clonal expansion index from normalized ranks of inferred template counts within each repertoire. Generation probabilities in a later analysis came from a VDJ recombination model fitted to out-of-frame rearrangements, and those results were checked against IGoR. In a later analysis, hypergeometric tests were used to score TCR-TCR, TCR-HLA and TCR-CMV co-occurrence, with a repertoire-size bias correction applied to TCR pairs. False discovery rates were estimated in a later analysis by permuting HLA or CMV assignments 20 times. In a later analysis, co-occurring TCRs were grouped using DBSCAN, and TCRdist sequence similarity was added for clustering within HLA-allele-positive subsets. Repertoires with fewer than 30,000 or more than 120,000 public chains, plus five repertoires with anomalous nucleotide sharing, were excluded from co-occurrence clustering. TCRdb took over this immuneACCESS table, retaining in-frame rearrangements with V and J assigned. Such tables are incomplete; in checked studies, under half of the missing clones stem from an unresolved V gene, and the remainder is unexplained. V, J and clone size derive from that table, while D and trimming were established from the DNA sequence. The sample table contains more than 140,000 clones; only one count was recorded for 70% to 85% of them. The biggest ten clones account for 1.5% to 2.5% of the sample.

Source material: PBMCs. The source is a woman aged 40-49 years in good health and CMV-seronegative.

The bases read TGCGCCAGCAGTCAATCGTCAGGGCACCTAGGCGCCTACGAGCAGTACTTC. Its translation reads: CASSQSSGHLGAYEQYF. The chain is encoded by TRBV23-1 joined to TRBJ2-5, and the D gene may be TRBD1, 5 bases matching. Judging by the DNA end, TRBJ2-7 fits better; the J call may be wrong. TRBV23-1 carries the ORF label, with uncertain function. Inclusive of the bounding cysteine and phenylalanine, the CDR3 is 17 residues long. Just CDR3 DNA is preserved here, 51 bases in frame from base 1.